Given below is one TCR beta chain in context. From germline, CDR1 is KGHDR and CDR2 SFDVKD. Trimming left V 4 bases short and J 9 bases short, with 3 bases between. This CDR3 region has 9 residues. This entry comes from a study of blood T cell repertoires in COVID-19. On the study more broadly: The United States, Italy and Spain supplied acute and convalescent COVID-19 samples. PBMCs, B-cell-depleted T cells, or T cells were the source of the cDNA or gDNA that made up the material.

In the original analysis: Researchers report that nucleated cell counts were estimated from reference gene primer amplification. Profiling relied on immunoSEQ multiplex PCR, and the TCRdb table lists in-frame clones only, not all of them. V, J and clone size were drawn from that table, and D and trimming were deduced from the DNA. Here the sample spans more than 120,000 clones, about 80% being singletons. Specimen: peripheral blood. V gene TRBV24-1 combines with J gene TRBJ2-7, with D unresolved. The TCR was taken from a human donor in a cohort sampled during active COVID-19. The CDR3 DNA reads as TGTGCCACCAGTGAAGCGCAGTACTTC. It is translated as CATSEAQYF.